This T cell receptor (beta chain) emerged from a study of blood T cell repertoires in COVID-19. Looking at the study overall: Samples representing acute and convalescent COVID-19 were sourced from the United States, Italy and Spain. Sources were T cells, B-cell-depleted T cells, or PBMCs; the material itself was cDNA or gDNA.

This clone showed up just once. The CDR3 is 15 amino acids. Germline lookup yields CDR1 SGHAT and CDR2 FQNNGV. V lost 1 base and J lost 6, with 16 bases in between. In the authors' workflow: Estimation of nucleated cell counts was performed using reference gene primer amplification. Clones were read by immunoSEQ multiplex PCR, and TCRdb kept only the in-frame ones, dropping some. Clone size and the V and J calls come from that table; the DNA yielded D and trimming. The table records some 180,000 clones, around 90% of them present only once. The J gene is TRBJ2-7, the V gene TRBV11-2, with a weak D call TRBD1 (5 bases). Sequences were obtained from peripheral blood. The sequence derives from a man aged 50-59 years with acute or convalescent COVID-19. Here the CDR3 reads CASSLVFGRAREQYF. The DNA for the CDR3 is TGTGCCAGCAGCTTAGTTTTCGGCAGGGCACGCGAGCAGTACTTC.